The 5 T cell receptor beta chains below all came from one sample that was sequenced in a study of molecular identifiers for immune sequencing clone quantification. TCRdb recomputed calls from the PCR reads with MiXCR, one row per CDR3 protein. Of around 460,000 distinct CDR3 sequences listed, over 20% are singletons. Material: naive CD8+ T cells from blood, with Jurkat cell RNA spiked in. The subset was: FACS-sorted CD8+CD4-CCR7+CD45RA+ naive T cells. The receptors here all came from a human donor in good health. Some libraries in this study had Jurkat cell RNA spiked in.

The table lists this clonotype with a few counts. The chain has TRBV15 and TRBJ1-2; the D gene is possibly TRBD1 (6 bases). Trimming removed 0 bases at V and 4 bases at J, with 9 bases between. Germline CDR1 and CDR2: LNHNV and YYDKDF (reference sequence). The CDR3 runs 14 residues. CDR3 nucleotides: TGTGCCACCAGCAGAGATGAGGGGGTCTATGGCTACACCTTC. Amino acid sequence: CATSRDEGVYGYTF.

The chain couples TRBV27 to TRBJ2-7; TRBD2 is a possible D gene (7 bases). The CDR3 contains 13 residues. CDR1 and CDR2 from the germline V gene are MNHEY and SMNVEV (reference sequence). V lost 7 bases, J lost 5 bases, and 15 bases lay in between. The CDR3 coding sequence is TGTGCCAGCAAAGGGGGGGTGAAGAACGAGCAGTACTTC. Translation gives CASKGGVKNEQYF.

Note on this clonotype: A much larger clone lies a single base off, so this may be a read error. This chain connects TRBV20-1 to TRBJ2-7; maybe TRBD2 (6 bases). The CDR3 is made up of 15 amino acids. Germline V gene data show CDR1 as DFQATT and CDR2 as SNEGSKA (reference sequence). DNA for the CDR3: TGCAGTGCTAGGGGTTATAGCGGAAACTCCTACGGGCAGTACTTC. Translation: CSARGYSGNSYGQYF.

This clonotype was counted only a few times. This rearrangement joins TRBV19 to TRBJ2-2, with TRBD1 matching over 10 bases. CDR1 and CDR2 (germline): LNHDA, SQIVND (reference sequence). The CDR3 contains 15 residues. V gave up 5 bases and J gave up 4 bases; unmatched junction bases: 4. In DNA, the CDR3 is TGTGCCAGTAGTTCGTGGACAGGGGGCACCGGGGAGCTGTTTTTT. This translates into CASSSWTGGTGELFF.

In this sample, this clonotype turned up many times. The rearrangement joins TRBV6-5 to TRBJ2-5; 7 bases agree with TRBD1. V trimming: 10 bases; J trimming: 5 bases; junction bases outside the gene matches: 4. The CDR3 is 11 residues long. Germline CDR1 and CDR2: MNHEY and SVGAGI. CDR3 amino acids: CATGTAETQYF. The CDR3 DNA is TGTGCCACCGGGACAGCCGAGACCCAGTACTTC.